These T cell receptor beta chains were read from a single sample in a study of sequential checkpoint blockade in melanoma. Assay: immunoSEQ multiplex PCR; the TCRdb copy retains only in-frame clones and omits some. The sample holds fewer than 40,000 clones, approximately 91% seen once. This specimen was CD8+ T cells sorted from blood (inferred from file names), taken from a patient given nivolumab and ipilimumab in sequence. These receptors all come from a human donor with melanoma. Each CDR3 is given with its conserved first and last residue. D genes are given only for firm matches. Clone size is not always given. Where it is, it says once, few, many or a class for expanded clones.

clone_size j_call v_call d_call cdr3_aa cdr3_nt
- TRBJ2-3 TRBV29-1 - CSVQGGATDTQYF TGCAGCGTTCAAGGAGGCGCCACAGATACGCAGTATTTT
- TRBJ2-1 TRBV27 TRBD1 CASSSPGQGYNEQFF TGTGCCAGCAGTTCGCCGGGACAGGGCTACAATGAGCAGTTCTTC
- TRBJ1-4 TRBV2 - CASSDQGRVNEKLFF TGTGCCAGCAGTGATCAGGGCAGGGTTAATGAAAAACTGTTTTTT
- TRBJ1-2 TRBV19 TRBD1 CASATGVGYGYTF TGTGCCAGTGCAACAGGGGTCGGCTATGGCTACACCTTC
- TRBJ1-1 TRBV5-1 - CASSLFRNTEAFF TGCGCCAGCAGCTTGTTCAGGAACACTGAAGCTTTCTTT
once TRBJ2-4 TRBV10-2 TRBD2 CASMSVAGDNIQYF TGCGCCAGCATGAGTGTAGCGGGGGACAACATTCAGTACTTC
- TRBJ1-5 TRBV7-9 TRBD1 CASSFDRDHQPQHF TGTGCCAGCAGCTTCGACAGGGACCATCAGCCCCAGCATTTT
- TRBJ2-7 TRBV30 TRBD1 CAWSEGPGGSYEQYF TGTGCCTGGAGCGAGGGACCAGGGGGCTCCTACGAGCAGTACTTC
- TRBJ2-7 TRBV30 - CAWSTGNSYEQYF TGTGCCTGGAGTACAGGGAACTCCTACGAGCAGTACTTC
- TRBJ1-1 TRBV5-6 - CASSLVVLVDGNTEAFF TGTGCCAGCAGCTTGGTGGTCCTGGTAGATGGGAACACTGAAGCTTTCTTT
- TRBJ2-7 TRBV2 TRBD2 CASTEGLAGLYEQYF TGTGCCAGCACCGAGGGACTAGCGGGACTCTACGAGCAGTACTTC
- TRBJ1-3 TRBV4-3 TRBD1 CASSQDLSQGQGNTIYF TGCGCCAGCAGCCAAGATTTGTCACAGGGGCAAGGAAACACCATATATTTT
- TRBJ1-1 TRBV19 - CASGSGSEAFF TGTGCCAGTGGCTCAGGGTCTGAAGCTTTCTTT
few TRBJ1-2 TRBV9 TRBD1 CASSVRTGGVNYGYTF TGTGCCAGCAGCGTAAGGACAGGAGGAGTAAACTATGGCTACACCTTC
medium-sized TRBJ1-5 TRBV19 - CASSWDSRDQPQHF TGTGCCAGCAGTTGGGACTCGCGGGATCAGCCCCAGCATTTT
- TRBJ2-1 TRBV6-4 TRBD1 CASSVLPGDRGHGEQFF TGTGCCAGCAGTGTACTCCCCGGGGACAGGGGGCATGGAGAGCAGTTCTTC
- TRBJ2-1 TRBV7-2 - CASSPPAGHNEQFF TGTGCCAGCAGCCCACCCGCGGGCCACAATGAGCAGTTCTTC
- TRBJ2-1 TRBV5-1 - CASSLGSREGGYNEQFF TGCGCCAGCAGCCTAGGGTCCAGGGAGGGGGGATACAATGAGCAGTTCTTC
- TRBJ1-2 TRBV28 - CASSQGTDYGYTF TGTGCCAGCAGTCAGGGGACGGACTATGGCTACACCTTC
- TRBJ2-1 TRBV7-3 TRBD2 CASSLNPGLAGAQIDNEQFF TGTGCCAGCAGCTTAAACCCGGGGCTAGCGGGAGCCCAAATCGACAATGAGCAGTTCTTC
- TRBJ2-3 TRBV11-3 - CASSLGATQYF TGTGCCAGCAGCTTAGGGGCTACGCAGTATTTT
- TRBJ2-7 TRBV6-6 - CATSRDYEQYF TGTGCCACCTCCCGCGACTACGAGCAGTACTTC
- TRBJ2-5 TRBV5-4 TRBD2 CASSLATSGRAAQETQYF TGTGCCAGCAGCTTAGCGACTAGCGGGAGGGCTGCGCAAGAGACCCAGTACTTC
few TRBJ2-2 TRBV6-4 - CASSGAPGHNTGELFF TGTGCCAGCAGTGGAGCACCGGGACACAACACCGGGGAGCTGTTTTTT
- TRBJ1-1 TRBV7-8 - CASSRPTGSMNTEAFF TGTGCCAGCAGCCGACCGACAGGATCCATGAACACTGAAGCTTTCTTT
- TRBJ2-3 TRBV4-2 TRBD1 CASSQDFTGEDTQYF TGTGCCAGCAGCCAAGATTTCACAGGGGAAGATACGCAGTATTTT
- TRBJ1-5 TRBV13 - CASSLGRGLNQPQHF TGTGCCAGCAGCCTCGGGAGGGGCCTCAATCAGCCCCAGCATTTT
- TRBJ2-7 TRBV4-1 - CASSQVTPSREQYF TGCGCCAGCAGCCAAGTAACTCCCTCCCGCGAGCAGTACTTC
- TRBJ2-2 TRBV6-1 - CASSVQGNTGELFF TGTGCCAGCAGTGTGCAGGGCAATACCGGGGAGCTGTTTTTT